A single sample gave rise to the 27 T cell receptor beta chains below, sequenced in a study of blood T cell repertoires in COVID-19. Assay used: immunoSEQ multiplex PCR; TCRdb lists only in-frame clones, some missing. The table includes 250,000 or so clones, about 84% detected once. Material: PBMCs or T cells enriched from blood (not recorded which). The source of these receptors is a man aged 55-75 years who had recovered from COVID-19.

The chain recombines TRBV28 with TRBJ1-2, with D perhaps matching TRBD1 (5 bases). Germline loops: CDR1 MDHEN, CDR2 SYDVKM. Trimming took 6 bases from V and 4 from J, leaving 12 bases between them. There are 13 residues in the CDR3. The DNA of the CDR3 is TGTGCCAGCAGCGCCGTCGGGGGCTATGGCTACACCTTC. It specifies CASSAVGGYGYTF.

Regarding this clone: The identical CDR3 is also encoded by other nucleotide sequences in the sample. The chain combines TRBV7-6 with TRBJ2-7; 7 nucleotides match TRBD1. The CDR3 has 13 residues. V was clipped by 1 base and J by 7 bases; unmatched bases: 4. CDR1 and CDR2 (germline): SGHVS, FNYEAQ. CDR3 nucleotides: TGTGCCAGCAGCTTAGAGGGGGCGAGGGAGCAGTACTTC. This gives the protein CASSLEGAREQYF.

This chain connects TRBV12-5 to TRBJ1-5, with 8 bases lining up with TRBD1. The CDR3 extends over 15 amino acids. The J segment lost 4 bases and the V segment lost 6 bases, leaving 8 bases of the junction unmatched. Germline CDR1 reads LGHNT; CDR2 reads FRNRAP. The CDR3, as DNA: TGTGCTAGTGGCACCGGACAGGGAGTAAATCAGCCCCAGCATTTT. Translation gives CASGTGQGVNQPQHF.

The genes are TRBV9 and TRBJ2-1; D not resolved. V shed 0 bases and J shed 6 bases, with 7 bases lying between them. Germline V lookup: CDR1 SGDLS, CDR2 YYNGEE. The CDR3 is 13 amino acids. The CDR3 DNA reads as TGTGCCAGCAGCGTAGTCAGTTCCAATGAGCAGTTCTTC. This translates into CASSVVSSNEQFF. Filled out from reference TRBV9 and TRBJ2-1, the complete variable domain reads DSGVTQTPKHLITATGQRVTLRCSPRSGDLSVYWYQQSLDQGLQFLIQYYNGEERAKGNILERFSAQQFPDLHSELNLSSLELGDSALYFCASSVVSSNEQFFGPGTRLTVL.

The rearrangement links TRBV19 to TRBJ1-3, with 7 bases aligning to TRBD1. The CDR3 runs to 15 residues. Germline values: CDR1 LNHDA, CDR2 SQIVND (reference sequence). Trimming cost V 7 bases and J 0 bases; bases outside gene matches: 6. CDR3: CASTPSGGSGNTIYF. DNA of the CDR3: TGTGCCAGTACACCTTCAGGGGGCTCTGGAAACACCATATATTTT.

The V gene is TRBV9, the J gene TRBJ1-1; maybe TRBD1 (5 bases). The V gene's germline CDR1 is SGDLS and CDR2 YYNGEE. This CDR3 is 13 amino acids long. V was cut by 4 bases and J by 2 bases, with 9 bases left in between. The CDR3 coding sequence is TGTGCCAGCAGCACAGGACCTAACACTGAAGCTTTCTTT. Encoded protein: CASSTGPNTEAFF.

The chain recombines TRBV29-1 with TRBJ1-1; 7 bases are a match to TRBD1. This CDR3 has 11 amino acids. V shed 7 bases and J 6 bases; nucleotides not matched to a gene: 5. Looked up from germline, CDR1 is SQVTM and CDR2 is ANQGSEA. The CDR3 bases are TGCAGCGCTGCGGGACAGTCTGAAGCTTTCTTT. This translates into CSAAGQSEAFF.

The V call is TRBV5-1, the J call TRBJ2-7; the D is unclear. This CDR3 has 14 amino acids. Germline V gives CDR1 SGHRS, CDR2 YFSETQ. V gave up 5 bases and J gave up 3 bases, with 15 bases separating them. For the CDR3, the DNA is TGCGCCAGCAGTTTGACAAATTCCGTCTACGAGCAGTACTTC. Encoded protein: CASSLTNSVYEQYF.

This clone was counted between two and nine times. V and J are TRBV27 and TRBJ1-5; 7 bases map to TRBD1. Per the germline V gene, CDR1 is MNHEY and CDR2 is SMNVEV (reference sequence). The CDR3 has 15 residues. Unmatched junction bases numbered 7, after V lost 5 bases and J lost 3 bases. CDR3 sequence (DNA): TGTGCCAGCAGTAAACAGGGACAGCCCAATCAGCCCCAGCATTTT. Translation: CASSKQGQPNQPQHF.

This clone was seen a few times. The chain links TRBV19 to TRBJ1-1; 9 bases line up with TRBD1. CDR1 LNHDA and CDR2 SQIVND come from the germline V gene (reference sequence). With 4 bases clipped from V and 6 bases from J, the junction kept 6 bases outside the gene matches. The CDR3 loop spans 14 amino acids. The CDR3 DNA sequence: TGTGCCAGTAGTAGAACAGGGGGCATTGCTGAAGCTTTCTTT. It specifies CASSRTGGIAEAFF.

The CDR3 is CSGGGNTEAFF. The CDR3 DNA reads as TGCAGTGGGGGGGGAAACACTGAAGCTTTCTTT. The rearrangement links TRBV20-1 to TRBJ1-1; possibly TRBD1 for D (5 bases). Between the trimmed V and J ends, which lost 7 bases and 2 bases, there was a span of 8 bases. Germline V CDR1 and CDR2: DFQATT, SNEGSKA (reference sequence). There are 11 residues in the CDR3.

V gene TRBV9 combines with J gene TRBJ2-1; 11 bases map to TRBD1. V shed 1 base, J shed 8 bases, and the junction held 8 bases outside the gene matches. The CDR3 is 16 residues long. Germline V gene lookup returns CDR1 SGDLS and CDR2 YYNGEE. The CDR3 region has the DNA TGTGCCAGCAGCGTAAGTGGACAGGGGGCGAGCGATGAGCAGTTCTTC. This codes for CASSVSGQGASDEQFF. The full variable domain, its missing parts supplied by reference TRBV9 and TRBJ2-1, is DSGVTQTPKHLITATGQRVTLRCSPRSGDLSVYWYQQSLDQGLQFLIQYYNGEERAKGNILERFSAQQFPDLHSELNLSSLELGDSALYFCASSVSGQGASDEQFFGPGTRLTVL.

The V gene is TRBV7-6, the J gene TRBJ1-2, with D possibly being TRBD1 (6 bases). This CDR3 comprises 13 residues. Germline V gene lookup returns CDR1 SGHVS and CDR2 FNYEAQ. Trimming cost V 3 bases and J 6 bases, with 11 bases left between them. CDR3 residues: CASSFRQGHGYTF. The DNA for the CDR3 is TGTGCCAGCAGCTTTCGGCAGGGGCATGGCTACACCTTC.

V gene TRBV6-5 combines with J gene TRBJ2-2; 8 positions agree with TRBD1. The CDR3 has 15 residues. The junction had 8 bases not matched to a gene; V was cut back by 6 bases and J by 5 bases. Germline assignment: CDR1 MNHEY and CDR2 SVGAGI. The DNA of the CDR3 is TGTGCCAGCAGCGAGACAGGGGTACGGACCGGGGAGCTGTTTTTT. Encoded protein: CASSETGVRTGELFF.

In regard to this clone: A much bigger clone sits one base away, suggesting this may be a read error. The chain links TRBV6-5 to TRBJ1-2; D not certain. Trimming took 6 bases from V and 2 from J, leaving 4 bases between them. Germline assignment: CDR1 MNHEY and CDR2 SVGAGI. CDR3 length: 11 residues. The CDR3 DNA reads TGTGCCAGCAGCGGGAACTATGGCTACACCTTC. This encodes CASSGNYGYTF.

The CDR3 protein is CASSLEVGRPNYGYTF. CDR3 nucleotide sequence: TGTGCCAGCAGCTTAGAGGTGGGGCGCCCTAACTATGGCTACACCTTC. This chain uses TRBV11-2 with TRBJ1-2, with D perhaps matching TRBD1 (5 bases). This CDR3 is built from 16 residues. Germline V gene sequence: CDR1 SGHAT, CDR2 FQNNGV. V lost 0 bases, J lost 0 bases, and 11 bases lay in between.

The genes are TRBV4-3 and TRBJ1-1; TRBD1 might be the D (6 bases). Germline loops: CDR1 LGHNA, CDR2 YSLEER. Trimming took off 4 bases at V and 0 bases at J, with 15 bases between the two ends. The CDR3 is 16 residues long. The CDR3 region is CASSPREQGMNTEAFF. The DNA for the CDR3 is TGCGCCAGCAGCCCCCGCGAGCAGGGGATGAACACTGAAGCTTTCTTT.

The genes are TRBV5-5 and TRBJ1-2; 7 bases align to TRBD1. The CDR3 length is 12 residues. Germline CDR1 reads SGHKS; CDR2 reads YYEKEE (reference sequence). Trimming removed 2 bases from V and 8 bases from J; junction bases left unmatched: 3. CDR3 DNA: TGTGCCAGCAGCTTAACAGGGGAGGGCTACACCTTC. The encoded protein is CASSLTGEGYTF.

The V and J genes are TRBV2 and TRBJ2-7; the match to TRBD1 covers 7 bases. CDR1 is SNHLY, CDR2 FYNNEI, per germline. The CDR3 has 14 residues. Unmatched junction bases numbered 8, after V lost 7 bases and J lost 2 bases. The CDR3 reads CASTPSGGTYEQYF. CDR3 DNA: TGTGCCAGCACCCCATCAGGGGGAACCTACGAGCAGTACTTC.

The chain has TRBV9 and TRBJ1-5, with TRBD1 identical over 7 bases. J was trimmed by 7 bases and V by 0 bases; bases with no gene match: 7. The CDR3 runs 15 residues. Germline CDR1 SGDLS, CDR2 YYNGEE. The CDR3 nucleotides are TGTGCCAGCAGCGTAGCTACAGGGGTAGGCCAGCCCCAGCATTTT. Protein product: CASSVATGVGQPQHF.

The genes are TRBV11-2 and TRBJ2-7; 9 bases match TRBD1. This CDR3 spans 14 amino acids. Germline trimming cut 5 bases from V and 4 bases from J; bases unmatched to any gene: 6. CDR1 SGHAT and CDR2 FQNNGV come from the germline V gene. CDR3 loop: CASSAWDRDYEQYF. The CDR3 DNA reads TGTGCCAGCAGCGCCTGGGACAGGGATTACGAGCAGTACTTC.

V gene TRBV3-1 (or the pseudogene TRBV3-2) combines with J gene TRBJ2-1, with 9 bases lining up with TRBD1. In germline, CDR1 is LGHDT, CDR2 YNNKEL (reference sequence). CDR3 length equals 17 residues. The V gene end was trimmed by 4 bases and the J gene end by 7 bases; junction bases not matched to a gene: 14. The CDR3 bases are TGTGCCAGCAGCCGGCCGTCCCGGGACAGGGAACAAAATGAGCAGTTCTTC. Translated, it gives CASSRPSRDREQNEQFF.

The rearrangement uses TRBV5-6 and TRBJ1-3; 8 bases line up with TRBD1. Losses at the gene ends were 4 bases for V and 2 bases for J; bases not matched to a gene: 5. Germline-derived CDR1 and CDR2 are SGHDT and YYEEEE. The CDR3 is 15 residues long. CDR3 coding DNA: TGTGCCAGCAGCGGAACGGACAGGGCTGGAAACACCATATATTTT. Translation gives CASSGTDRAGNTIYF. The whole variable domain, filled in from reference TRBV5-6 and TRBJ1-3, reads DAGVTQSPTHLIKTRGQQVTLRCSPKSGHDTVSWYQQALGQGPQFIFQYYEEEERQRGNFPDRFSGHQFPNYSSELNVNALLLGDSALYLCASSGTDRAGNTIYFGEGSWLTVV.

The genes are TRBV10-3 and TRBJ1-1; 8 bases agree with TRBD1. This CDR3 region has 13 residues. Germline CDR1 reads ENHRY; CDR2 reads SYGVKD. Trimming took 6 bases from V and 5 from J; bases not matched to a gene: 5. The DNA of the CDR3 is TGTGCCATCAGCCAACAGGGGGAGACTGAAGCTTTCTTT. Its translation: CAISQQGETEAFF.

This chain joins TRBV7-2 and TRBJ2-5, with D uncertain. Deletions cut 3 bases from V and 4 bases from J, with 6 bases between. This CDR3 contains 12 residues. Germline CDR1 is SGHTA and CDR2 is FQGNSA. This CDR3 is CASSFSGETQYF. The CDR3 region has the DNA TGTGCCAGCAGCTTCAGTGGAGAGACCCAGTACTTC.

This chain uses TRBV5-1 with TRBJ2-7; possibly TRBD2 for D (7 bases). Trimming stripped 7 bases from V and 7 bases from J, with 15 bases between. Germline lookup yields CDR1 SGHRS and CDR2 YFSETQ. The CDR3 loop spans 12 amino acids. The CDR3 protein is CASSFGGAEQYF. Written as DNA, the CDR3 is TGCGCCAGCTCCTTTGGGGGGGCTGAGCAGTACTTC.

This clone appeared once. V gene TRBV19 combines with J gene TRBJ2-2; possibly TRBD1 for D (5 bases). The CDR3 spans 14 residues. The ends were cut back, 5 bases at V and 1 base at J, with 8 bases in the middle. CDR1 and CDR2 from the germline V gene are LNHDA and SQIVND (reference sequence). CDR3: CASSFQGNTGELFF. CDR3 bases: TGTGCCAGTAGTTTTCAGGGGAACACCGGGGAGCTGTTTTTT.